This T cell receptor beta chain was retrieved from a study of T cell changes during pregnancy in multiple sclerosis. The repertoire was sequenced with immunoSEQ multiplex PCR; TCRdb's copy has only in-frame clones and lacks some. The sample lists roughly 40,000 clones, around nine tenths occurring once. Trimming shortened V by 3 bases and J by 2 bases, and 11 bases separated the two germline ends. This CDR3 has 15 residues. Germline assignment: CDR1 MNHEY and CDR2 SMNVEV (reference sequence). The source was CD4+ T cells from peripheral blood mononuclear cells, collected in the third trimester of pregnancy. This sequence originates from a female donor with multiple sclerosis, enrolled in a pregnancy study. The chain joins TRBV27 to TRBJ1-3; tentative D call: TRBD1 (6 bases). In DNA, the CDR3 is TGTGCCAGCAGTTTTACAGGGTCAGCTGGAAACACCATATATTTT. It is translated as CASSFTGSAGNTIYF.